This TCR beta chain emerged from a study of T cells in Graves' hyperthyroidism and ophthalmopathy. From germline, CDR1 is LGHDT and CDR2 YNNKEL (reference sequence). The CDR3 contains 16 residues. Trimming shortened V by 1 base and J by 3 bases, and 13 bases separated the two germline ends. This clonotype has ten or more counts. Using RNA transcripts as the source, TCR beta CDR3 regions were amplified. Carried out on the TCR CDR3, a first-round RT-PCR used the HTBI primer set. TCRdb independently ran MiXCR on the multiplex PCR reads; one entry per CDR3 protein. The repertoire includes roughly 170,000 distinct CDR3 sequences, around 8.9% of them detected once, and approximately 20% sits in the top ten.

The chain combines TRBV3-1 with TRBJ2-4; D may match TRBD1 or TRBD2 (5 bases each). The receptor was derived from a woman in her late teens or twenties with Graves' hyperthyroidism that later progressed to Graves' ophthalmopathy. Sequences were obtained from blood. The CDR3 loop is CASSQGGVYGKNIQYF. The CDR3 bases are TGTGCCAGCAGCCAAGGAGGGGTGTATGGCAAAAACATTCAGTACTTC.